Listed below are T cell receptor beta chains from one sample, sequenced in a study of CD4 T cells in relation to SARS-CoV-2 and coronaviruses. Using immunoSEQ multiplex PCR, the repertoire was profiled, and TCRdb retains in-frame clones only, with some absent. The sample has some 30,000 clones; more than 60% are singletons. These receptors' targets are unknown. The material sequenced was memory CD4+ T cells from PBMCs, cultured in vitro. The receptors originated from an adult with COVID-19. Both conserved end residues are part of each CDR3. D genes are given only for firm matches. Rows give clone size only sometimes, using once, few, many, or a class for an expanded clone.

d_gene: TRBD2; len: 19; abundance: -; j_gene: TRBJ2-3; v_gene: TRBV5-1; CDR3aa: CASRRWGGPSGTGADTQYF; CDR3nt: TGCGCCAGCAGACGTTGGGGAGGGCCTAGCGGGACGGGCGCAGATACGCAGTATTTT
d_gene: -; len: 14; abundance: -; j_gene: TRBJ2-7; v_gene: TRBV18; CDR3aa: CASSLGTTFYEQYF; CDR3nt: TGTGCCAGCTCACTTGGGACAACCTTCTACGAGCAGTACTTC
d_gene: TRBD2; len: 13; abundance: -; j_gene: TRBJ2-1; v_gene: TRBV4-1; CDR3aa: CASSHGGRDEQFF; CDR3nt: TGCGCCAGCAGCCACGGCGGGAGAGATGAGCAGTTCTTC
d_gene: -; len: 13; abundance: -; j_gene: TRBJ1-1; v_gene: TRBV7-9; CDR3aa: CASSFGRNTEAFF; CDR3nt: TGTGCCAGCAGCTTCGGGCGAAACACTGAAGCTTTCTTT
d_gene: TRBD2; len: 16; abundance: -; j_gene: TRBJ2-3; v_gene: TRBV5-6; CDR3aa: CASSSPGREGPDTQYF; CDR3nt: TGTGCCAGCAGCTCCCCGGGGCGGGAGGGCCCGGATACGCAGTATTTT
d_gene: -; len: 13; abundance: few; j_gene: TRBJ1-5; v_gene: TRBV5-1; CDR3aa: CASSLGSNQPQHF; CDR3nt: TGCGCCAGCAGCTTGGGTAGCAATCAGCCCCAGCATTTT
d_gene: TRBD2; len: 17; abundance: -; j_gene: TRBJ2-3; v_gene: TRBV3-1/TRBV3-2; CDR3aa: CASSSRSGRAIADTQYF; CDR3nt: TGTGCCAGCAGCTCCCGGAGCGGGAGGGCCATCGCAGATACGCAGTATTTT
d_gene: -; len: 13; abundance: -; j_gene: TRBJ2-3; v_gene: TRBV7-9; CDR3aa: CASSPGSTDTQYF; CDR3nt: TGTGCCAGCAGCCCTGGGAGCACAGATACGCAGTATTTT
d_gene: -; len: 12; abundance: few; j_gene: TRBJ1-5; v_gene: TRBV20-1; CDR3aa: CSASSSHQPQHF; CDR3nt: TGCAGTGCTAGTAGTTCCCATCAGCCCCAGCATTTT
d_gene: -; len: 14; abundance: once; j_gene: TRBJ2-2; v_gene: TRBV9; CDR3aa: CASAGAGKTGELFF; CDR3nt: TGTGCCAGCGCGGGGGCAGGGAAGACCGGGGAGCTGTTTTTT
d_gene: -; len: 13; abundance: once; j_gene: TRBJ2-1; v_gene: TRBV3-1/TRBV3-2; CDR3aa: CASSQRGGNEQFF; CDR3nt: TGTGCCAGCAGCCAGAGAGGAGGCAATGAGCAGTTCTTC
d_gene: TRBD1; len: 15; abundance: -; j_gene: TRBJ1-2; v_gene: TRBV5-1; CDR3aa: CASSLEGTGHYGYTF; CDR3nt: TGCGCCAGCAGCTTGGAAGGGACAGGTCACTATGGCTACACCTTC
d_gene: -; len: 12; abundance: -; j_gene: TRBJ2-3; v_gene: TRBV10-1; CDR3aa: CASSESADTQYF; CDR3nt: TGCGCCAGCAGTGAGTCAGCGGATACGCAGTATTTT
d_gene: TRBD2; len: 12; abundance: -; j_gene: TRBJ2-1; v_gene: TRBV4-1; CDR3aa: CASSPPAGEAFF; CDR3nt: TGCGCCAGCAGCCCTCCAGCGGGAGAGGCGTTCTTC
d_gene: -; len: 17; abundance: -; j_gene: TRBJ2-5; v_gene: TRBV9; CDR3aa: CASSVASLPGQGETQYF; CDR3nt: TGTGCCAGCAGCGTAGCCTCTTTACCGGGGCAGGGAGAGACCCAGTACTTC
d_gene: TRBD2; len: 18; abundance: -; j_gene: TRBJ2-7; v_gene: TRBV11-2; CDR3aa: CASSPEVGLAASSYEQYF; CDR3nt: TGTGCCAGCAGCCCAGAAGTTGGGCTAGCGGCTTCCTCCTACGAGCAGTACTTC
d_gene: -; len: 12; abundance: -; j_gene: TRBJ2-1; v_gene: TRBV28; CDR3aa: CASSLGGVEQFF; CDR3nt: TGTGCCAGCAGTTTGGGGGGCGTCGAGCAGTTCTTC
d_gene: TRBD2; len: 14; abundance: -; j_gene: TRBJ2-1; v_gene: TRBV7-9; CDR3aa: CASSLSQAGTEQFF; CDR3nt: TGTGCCAGCAGCTTATCGCAAGCGGGAACTGAGCAGTTCTTC
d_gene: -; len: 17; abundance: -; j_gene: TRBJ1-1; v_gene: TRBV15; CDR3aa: CATSRTGWTAMNTEAFF; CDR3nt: TGTGCCACCAGCAGAACGGGATGGACAGCGATGAACACTGAAGCTTTCTTT
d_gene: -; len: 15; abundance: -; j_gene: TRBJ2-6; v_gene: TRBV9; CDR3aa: CASSVRSSGANVLTF; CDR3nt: TGTGCCAGCAGCGTACGGAGCTCTGGGGCCAACGTCCTGACTTTC
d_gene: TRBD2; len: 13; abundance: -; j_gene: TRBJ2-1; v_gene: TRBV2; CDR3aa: CASPGTSGNEQFF; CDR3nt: TGTGCCAGTCCCGGGACTAGCGGCAATGAGCAGTTCTTC
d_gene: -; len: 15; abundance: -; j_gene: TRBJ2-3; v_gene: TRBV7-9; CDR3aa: CASATRWEGTDTQYF; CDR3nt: TGTGCCAGCGCCACTCGTTGGGAGGGCACAGATACGCAGTATTTT
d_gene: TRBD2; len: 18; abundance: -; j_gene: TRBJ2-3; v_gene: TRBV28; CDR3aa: CASSLLLAEPMSFDTQYF; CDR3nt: TGTGCCAGCAGTTTGCTTCTAGCGGAACCGATGTCGTTTGATACGCAGTATTTT
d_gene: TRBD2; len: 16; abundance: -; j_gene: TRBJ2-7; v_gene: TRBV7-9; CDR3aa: CASSFKAASGGFKQYF; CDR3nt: TGTGCCAGCAGCTTTAAGGCTGCCAGCGGGGGATTCAAGCAGTACTTC
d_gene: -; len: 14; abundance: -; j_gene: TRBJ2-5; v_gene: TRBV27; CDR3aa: CASASLDRQETQYF; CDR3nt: TGTGCCAGCGCGTCTTTGGACAGACAAGAGACCCAGTACTTC
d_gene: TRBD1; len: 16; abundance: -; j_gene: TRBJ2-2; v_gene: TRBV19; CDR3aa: CASSKWTGSDTGELFF; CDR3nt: TGTGCCAGTAGTAAGTGGACAGGGTCGGACACCGGGGAGCTGTTTTTT
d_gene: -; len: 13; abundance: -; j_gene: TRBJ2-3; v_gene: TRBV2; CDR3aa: CASTRGWSDTQYF; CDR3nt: TGTGCCAGCACGAGAGGATGGTCAGATACGCAGTATTTT
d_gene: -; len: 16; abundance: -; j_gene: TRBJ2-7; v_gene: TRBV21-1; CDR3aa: CASSKRVSWGSFEQYF; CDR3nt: TGTGCCAGCAGTAAGAGAGTGTCCTGGGGTTCGTTCGAGCAGTACTTC
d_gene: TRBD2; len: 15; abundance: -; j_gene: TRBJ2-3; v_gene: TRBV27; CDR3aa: CASSPLAGVPDTQYF; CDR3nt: TGTGCCAGCAGTCCACTAGCGGGAGTACCAGATACGCAGTATTTT
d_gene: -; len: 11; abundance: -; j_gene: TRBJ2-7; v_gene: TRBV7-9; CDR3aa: CASSRGYEQYF; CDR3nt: TGTGCCAGCAGCCGTGGGTACGAGCAGTACTTC
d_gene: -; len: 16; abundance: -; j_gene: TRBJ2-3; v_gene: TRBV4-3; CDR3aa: CASSQTRTGATDTQYF; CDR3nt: TGCGCCAGCAGCCAAACTCGTACTGGGGCTACAGATACGCAGTATTTT
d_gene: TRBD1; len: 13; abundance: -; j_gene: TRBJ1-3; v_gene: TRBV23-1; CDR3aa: CARPGQGTYTIYF; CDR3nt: TGCGCCAGACCGGGACAGGGGACTTACACCATATATTTT
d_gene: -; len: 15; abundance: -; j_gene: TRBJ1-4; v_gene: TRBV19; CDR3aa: CASSISWVWGEKLFF; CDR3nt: TGTGCCAGTAGTATCTCCTGGGTCTGGGGTGAAAAACTGTTTTTT
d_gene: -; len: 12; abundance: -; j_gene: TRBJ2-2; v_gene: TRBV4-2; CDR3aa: CASARENGELFF; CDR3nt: TGTGCCAGCGCAAGAGAGAACGGGGAGCTGTTTTTT
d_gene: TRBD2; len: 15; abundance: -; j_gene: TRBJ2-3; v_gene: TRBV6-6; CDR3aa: CASSRLAGVPDTQYF; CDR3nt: TGTGCCAGCAGTAGACTAGCGGGAGTACCAGATACGCAGTATTTT
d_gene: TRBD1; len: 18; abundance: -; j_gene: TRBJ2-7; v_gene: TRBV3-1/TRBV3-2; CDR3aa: CASSHGGGGQGRSYEQYF; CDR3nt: TGTGCCAGCAGCCACGGAGGGGGAGGACAGGGCCGCTCCTACGAGCAGTACTTC
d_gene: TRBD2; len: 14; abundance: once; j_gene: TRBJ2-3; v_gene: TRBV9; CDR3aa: CASSAESSGHTQYF; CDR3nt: TGTGCCAGCAGCGCAGAATCTAGCGGACATACGCAGTATTTT
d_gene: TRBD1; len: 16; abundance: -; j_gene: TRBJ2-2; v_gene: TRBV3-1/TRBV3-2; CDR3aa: CASSQTDRAPRGELFF; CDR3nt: TGTGCCAGCAGCCAAACGGACAGGGCCCCACGGGGGGAGCTGTTTTTT
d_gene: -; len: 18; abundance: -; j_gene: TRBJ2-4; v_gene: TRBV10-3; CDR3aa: CAIRAIGTPNKAKNIQYF; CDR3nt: TGTGCCATCAGAGCCATCGGGACACCAAATAAAGCCAAAAACATTCAGTACTTC
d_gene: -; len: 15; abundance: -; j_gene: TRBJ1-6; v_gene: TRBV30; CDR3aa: CAWSVQGLRNSPLHF; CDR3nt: TGTGCCTGGAGTGTACAAGGGTTGCGTAATTCACCCCTCCACTTT
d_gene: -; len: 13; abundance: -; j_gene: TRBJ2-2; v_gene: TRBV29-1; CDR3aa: CSIRTVSTGELFF; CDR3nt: TGCAGCATCCGGACGGTGAGCACCGGGGAGCTGTTTTTT
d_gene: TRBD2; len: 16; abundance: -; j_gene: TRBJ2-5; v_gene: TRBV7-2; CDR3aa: CASSLEASGRMETQYF; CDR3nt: TGTGCCAGCAGCTTAGAAGCTAGCGGGAGGATGGAGACCCAGTACTTC
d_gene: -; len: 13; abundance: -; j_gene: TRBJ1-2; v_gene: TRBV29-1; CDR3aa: CSVETNVLSGYTF; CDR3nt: TGCAGCGTTGAGACAAACGTGCTGAGTGGCTACACCTTC
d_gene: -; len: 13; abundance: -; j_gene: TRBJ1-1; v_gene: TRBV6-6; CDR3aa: CASRRQANTEAFF; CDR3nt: TGTGCCAGCAGACGACAGGCGAACACTGAAGCTTTCTTT
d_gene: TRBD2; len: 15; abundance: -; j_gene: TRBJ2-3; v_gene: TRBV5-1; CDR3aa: CASSSIAGGRDTQYF; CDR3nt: TGCGCCAGCAGCTCCATAGCGGGAGGTCGAGATACGCAGTATTTT
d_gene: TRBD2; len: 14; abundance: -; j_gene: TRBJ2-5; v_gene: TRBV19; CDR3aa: CASRVTSGQETQYF; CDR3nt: TGTGCCAGTAGGGTGACTAGCGGGCAGGAGACCCAGTACTTC
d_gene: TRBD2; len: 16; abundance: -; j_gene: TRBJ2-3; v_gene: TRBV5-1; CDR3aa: CASSLGLAGRTDTQYF; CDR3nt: TGCGCCAGCAGCTTGGGACTAGCGGGACGCACAGATACGCAGTATTTT
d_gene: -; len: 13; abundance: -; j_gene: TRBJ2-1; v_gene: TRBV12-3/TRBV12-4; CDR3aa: CASRETWADEQFF; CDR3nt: TGTGCCAGCAGAGAGACCTGGGCCGATGAGCAGTTCTTC
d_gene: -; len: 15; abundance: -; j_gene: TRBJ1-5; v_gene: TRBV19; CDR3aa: CASSMETVSNQPQHF; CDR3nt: TGTGCCAGTAGTATGGAGACGGTAAGCAATCAGCCCCAGCATTTT
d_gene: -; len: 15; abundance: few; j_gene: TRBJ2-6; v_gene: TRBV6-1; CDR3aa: CASSEGVSGANVLTF; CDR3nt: TGTGCCAGCAGTGAGGGCGTCTCTGGGGCCAACGTCCTGACTTTC
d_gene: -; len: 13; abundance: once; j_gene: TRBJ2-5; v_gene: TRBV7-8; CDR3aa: CASSRTSRETQYF; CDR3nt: TGTGCCAGCAGCCGTACTAGCCGGGAGACCCAGTACTTC
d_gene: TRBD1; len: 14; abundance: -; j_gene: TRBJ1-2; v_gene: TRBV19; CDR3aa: CASTIVGQGYGYTF; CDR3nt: TGTGCCAGTACCATCGTGGGACAGGGCTATGGCTACACCTTC
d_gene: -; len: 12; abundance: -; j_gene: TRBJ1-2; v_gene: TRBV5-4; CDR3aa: CASSVDLYGYTF; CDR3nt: TGTGCCAGCAGCGTGGACCTTTATGGCTACACCTTC
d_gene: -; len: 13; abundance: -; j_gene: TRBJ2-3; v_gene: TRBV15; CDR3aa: CATSKGPHDTQYF; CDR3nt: TGTGCCACCAGCAAAGGCCCCCACGATACGCAGTATTTT
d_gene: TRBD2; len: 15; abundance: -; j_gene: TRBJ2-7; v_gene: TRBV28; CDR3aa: CASSLHRLASAEQYF; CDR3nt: TGTGCCAGCAGTTTACATAGACTAGCGTCCGCCGAGCAGTACTTC